This T cell receptor (beta chain) was sequenced in a study of identical twins. Study observations and caveats: Twins' surplus sharing was weaker for beta out-of-frame sequences. Within cord blood, abundant beta clonotypes carried fewer insertions, but memory repertoires showed no such trend.

For this clonotype: Its antigen remains unidentified.

With 2 bases removed from V and 7 bases from J, the gap between germline ends came to 12 bases. CDR3 length equals 14 residues. Unique molecular identifiers were present on the cDNA, which also gained a universal primer site by template switching. TCRdb reanalysed the 5' RACE reads using MiXCR and keeps one entry per CDR3 protein. The repertoire holds 700,000 to 950,000 distinct CDR3 sequences, with 9% to 15% as singletons. This same sample was also part of a study on yellow fever vaccine responses in identical twins. From that study: Reportedly, the T cell response mounted by twins to vaccine seemed partly convergent, partly personalized.

The genes are TRBV12-3 or TRBV12-4 and TRBJ2-1; D is possibly TRBD1 (6 bases). The sequencing sample was made of PBMCs. This TCR was sampled from a woman aged 18-35 years in good health. The CDR3 DNA follows: TGTGCCAGCAGTTTACCTATGGACAGAAATGAGCAGTTCTTC. Protein: CASSLPMDRNEQFF.